The rows below give T cell receptor beta chains drawn from one sample of a study of identical twins. TCRdb analysed the 5' RACE reads with MiXCR anew, one entry per CDR3 protein. Of 200,000 to 250,000 distinct CDR3 sequences in the sample, more than 6.5% were seen once. These data are also associated with another study on yellow fever vaccine responses in identical twins.

The specimen was memory (CD45RO+) T cells sorted from blood. These receptors were collected from a woman aged 18 to 35 in good health. The CDR3 runs from the conserved cysteine through the conserved F or W. A D gene is named only where the DNA matches it firmly. Clone size is shown for a subset of rows, as once, few, many or a class of expanded clone.

>TRBJ2-5|TRBD1|TRBV2|many
CASSRTGAGETQYF
TGTGCCAGCAGTCGGACAGGGGCTGGGGAGACCCAGTACTTC
>TRBJ2-3|TRBD1|TRBV7-6|many
CASSLNPGQGADTQYF
TGTGCCAGCAGCTTGAACCCGGGACAGGGGGCCGATACGCAGTATTTT
>TRBJ2-7|TRBD2|TRBV6-2/TRBV6-3|few
CASSRPPGLAPNVYEQYF
TGTGCCAGCAGTCGACCCCCGGGACTAGCGCCAAACGTCTACGAGCAGTACTTC
>TRBJ2-1|-|TRBV14|few
CASSQDRVTTSSYNEQFF
TGTGCCAGCAGCCAAGATCGTGTCACAACTAGCTCCTACAATGAGCAGTTCTTC
>TRBJ2-3|TRBD2|TRBV4-2|few
CASSQVGAGGTTDTQYF
TGTGCCAGCAGCCAGGTGGGAGCGGGGGGGACGACAGATACGCAGTATTTT
>TRBJ2-3|-|TRBV20-1|-
CSANGHFVSDTQYF
TGCAGTGCAAACGGACATTTTGTCTCAGATACGCAGTATTTT
>TRBJ2-7|-|TRBV28|-
CASSGPPTGSYEQYF
TGTGCCAGCAGTGGCCCACCGACAGGCAGCTACGAGCAGTACTTC
>TRBJ2-3|-|TRBV27|many
CASKVGSTDTQYF
TGTGCCAGCAAGGTGGGGTCCACAGATACGCAGTATTTT
>TRBJ1-4|-|TRBV6-6|few
CASSYIKNEKLFF
TGTGCCAGCAGTTACATTAAGAATGAAAAACTGTTTTTT
>TRBJ1-5|TRBD1|TRBV3-1|-
CASSQGQGYQPQHF
TGTGCCAGCAGCCAGGGACAGGGCTATCAGCCCCAGCATTTT
>TRBJ2-5|TRBD2|TRBV24-1|many
CATSPQRLAGDRYQETQYF
TGTGCCACCAGCCCACAGAGACTAGCGGGGGATAGGTACCAAGAGACCCAGTACTTC
>TRBJ2-3|TRBD1|TRBV18|once
CASSPQLQGARGTDTQYF
TGTGCCAGCTCACCTCAACTACAGGGGGCGAGGGGGACAGATACGCAGTATTTT
>TRBJ2-1|-|TRBV6-2/TRBV6-3|-
CASRNGGSYNEQFF
TGTGCCAGCAGGAACGGGGGCTCCTACAATGAGCAGTTCTTC
>TRBJ2-6|-|TRBV7-9|few
CASSPVGEISGANVLTF
TGTGCCAGCAGCCCGGTCGGCGAGATCTCTGGGGCCAACGTCCTGACTTTC
>TRBJ1-5|TRBD1|TRBV12-3/TRBV12-4|many
CASSPKGGPFQPQHF
TGTGCCAGCAGCCCCAAAGGGGGCCCGTTTCAGCCCCAGCATTTT
>TRBJ2-7|-|TRBV30|-
CAWRPIGGASSYEQYF
TGTGCCTGGAGACCCATCGGGGGCGCCAGCTCCTACGAGCAGTACTTC
>TRBJ2-3|-|TRBV29-1|many
CSVEGGREQGWTDTQYF
TGCAGCGTTGAAGGGGGAAGGGAACAAGGTTGGACAGATACGCAGTATTTT
>TRBJ1-1|-|TRBV19|-
CASSGSFGEPAFF
TGTGCCAGTAGTGGAAGCTTTGGGGAGCCAGCTTTCTTT
>TRBJ2-2|-|TRBV9|-
CASSVAAAANTGELFF
TGTGCCAGCAGCGTAGCGGCAGCCGCGAACACCGGGGAGCTGTTTTTT
>TRBJ1-1|-|TRBV11-3|few
CASSPSTGNTEAFF
TGTGCCAGCAGCCCCAGTACGGGGAACACTGAAGCTTTCTTT
>TRBJ2-3|-|TRBV5-4|few
CASCLGGEACTDTQYF
TGTGCCAGCTGTCTAGGGGGGGAAGCTTGCACAGATACGCAGTATTTT
>TRBJ2-2|-|TRBV5-1|-
CASRATGNTGELFF
TGCGCCAGCAGAGCGACAGGGAACACCGGGGAGCTGTTTTTT
>TRBJ2-6|-|TRBV2|-
CASSDRASGANVLTF
TGTGCCAGCAGTGACAGGGCGTCTGGGGCCAACGTCCTGACTTTC
>TRBJ2-7|-|TRBV18|few
CASSQDTITEQYF
TGTGCCAGCTCACAGGATACAATTACGGAGCAGTACTTC
>TRBJ2-1|-|TRBV4-1|-
CASSHDATIYNEQFF
TGCGCCAGCAGCCACGATGCGACTATCTACAATGAGCAGTTCTTC
>TRBJ2-7|-|TRBV10-3|-
CAISDQSGRQYF
TGTGCCATCAGTGATCAGTCAGGCCGGCAGTACTTC
>TRBJ2-7|TRBD1|TRBV7-2|few
CASSGNRGPDEQYF
TGTGCCAGCAGCGGGAACAGGGGCCCAGACGAGCAGTACTTC
>TRBJ2-1|-|TRBV27|-
CASKREARSSYNEQFF
TGTGCCAGCAAGAGGGAGGCGAGGAGCTCCTACAATGAGCAGTTCTTC
>TRBJ2-7|-|TRBV19|-
CASSRGKRSYEQYF
TGTGCCAGTAGTAGGGGGAAGAGATCCTACGAGCAGTACTTC
>TRBJ2-3|-|TRBV20-1|many
CSARGPADTQYF
TGCAGTGCTAGGGGCCCCGCAGATACGCAGTATTTT
>TRBJ2-2|-|TRBV6-1|-
CASKYRSTNTGELFF
TGTGCCAGCAAGTACAGGAGCACGAACACCGGGGAGCTGTTTTTT
>TRBJ2-7|-|TRBV5-1|many
CASSLHSSYEQYF
TGCGCCAGCAGCTTGCACAGTTCCTACGAGCAGTACTTC
>TRBJ2-2|-|TRBV12-3/TRBV12-4|-
CASSSNSGTGELFF
TGTGCCAGCAGTTCTAACAGCGGGACCGGGGAGCTGTTTTTT
>TRBJ2-2|TRBD2|TRBV5-4|-
CASSRDYNTGELFF
TGTGCCAGCAGCAGGGACTACAACACCGGGGAGCTGTTTTTT
>TRBJ2-7|TRBD1|TRBV24-1|-
CATRGDRAFDEQYF
TGTGCCACCCGAGGCGACAGGGCGTTTGACGAGCAGTACTTC
>TRBJ2-1|-|TRBV29-1|many
CSVEVSGRSYNEQFF
TGCAGCGTTGAAGTATCTGGACGGTCCTACAATGAGCAGTTCTTC
>TRBJ1-5|-|TRBV28|few
CASSLDQGNQPQHF
TGTGCCAGCAGTTTAGACCAGGGCAATCAGCCCCAGCATTTT
>TRBJ2-1|-|TRBV4-3|few
CASSKGDSAYNEQFF
TGCGCCAGCAGTAAAGGGGATTCCGCCTACAATGAGCAGTTCTTC
>TRBJ2-7|-|TRBV20-1|-
CSANRVLVYEQYF
TGCAGTGCAAACAGGGTCCTAGTCTACGAGCAGTACTTC
>TRBJ2-1|TRBD2|TRBV5-5|many
CASSSNGRDHYNEQFF
TGTGCCAGCAGCTCGAACGGGAGGGACCATTACAATGAGCAGTTCTTC
>TRBJ2-3|-|TRBV24-1|-
CATSDWQSSTDTQYF
TGTGCCACCAGTGATTGGCAGAGCTCCACAGATACGCAGTATTTT
>TRBJ2-2|-|TRBV3-1|many
CASSHGLIAGTGELFF
TGTGCCAGCAGCCATGGACTCATCGCCGGCACCGGGGAGCTGTTTTTT
>TRBJ2-7|-|TRBV30|-
CAWSVQAASYEQYF
TGTGCCTGGAGTGTTCAAGCAGCGTCCTACGAGCAGTACTTC
>TRBJ2-5|TRBD1|TRBV12-3/TRBV12-4|many
CASSLNPGQGGGVYF
TGTGCCAGCAGTTTAAATCCGGGACAGGGCGGAGGCGTGTACTTC